Listed below are T cell receptor beta chains from one sample, sequenced in a study of blood T cell repertoires in COVID-19. The protocol was immunoSEQ multiplex PCR, while the TCRdb copy is restricted to in-frame clones and leaves out a portion. The sample shows 130,000 to 150,000 clones, around 81% of them seen only once. Sequencing used peripheral blood. The receptors were gathered from a human donor with acute or convalescent COVID-19. The donor label of this sample is uncertain. Both conserved end residues are part of each CDR3.

CASNNRDSPLHF	TRBV3-1/TRBV3-2	TRBJ1-6
CSVEDRLALTTDTQYF	TRBV29-1	TRBJ2-3
CASSQQTTRADGYTF	TRBV4-2	TRBJ1-2
CASSSLRQGLSGNTIYF	TRBV27	TRBJ1-3
CAIDKGAQNYQPQHF	TRBV6-5	TRBJ1-5
CAIRGGQGGGYTF	TRBV10-3	TRBJ1-2
CASSLVNSNQPQHF	TRBV27	TRBJ1-5
CASSEQRNYGYTF	TRBV2	TRBJ1-2
CATSDPAPRTGELFF	TRBV24-1	TRBJ2-2
CASSLGQAFSGNTIYF	TRBV5-1	TRBJ1-3
CASSFKPGLQGTNYGYTF	TRBV11-2	TRBJ1-2
CASSPVGSEETQYF	TRBV27	TRBJ2-5
CASSFRGGSYTF	TRBV11-2	TRBJ1-2
CASSRQLSGANVLTF	TRBV13	TRBJ2-6
CASSSLRSGGFANTGELFF	TRBV6-6	TRBJ2-2
CASSQDKGRADTQYF	TRBV4-1	TRBJ2-3
CASSLTGETEAFF	TRBV27	TRBJ1-1
CASSIGAGGGAYNEQFF	TRBV19	TRBJ2-1
CASSPPTGTANYGYTF	TRBV6-2/TRBV6-3	TRBJ1-2
CSVGVGANTEAFF	TRBV29-1	TRBJ1-1
CASSRGQGLEQYF	TRBV11-3	TRBJ2-7
CASSQVASGGPGDTQYF	TRBV3-1/TRBV3-2	TRBJ2-3
CASSDVGEGDYGYTF	TRBV25-1	TRBJ1-2
CASSQLRGGAYNEQFF	TRBV7-8	TRBJ2-1
CASSIGQGVGNEKLFF	TRBV5-1	TRBJ1-4
CASSDARVLRF	TRBV10-2	TRBJ2-7
CSAEGEDGYTF	TRBV20-1	TRBJ1-2
CASSLVRQAKMNTEAFF	TRBV7-8	TRBJ1-1
CASSPGTELNQPQHF	TRBV7-6	TRBJ1-5
CSVRGQGVGPQHF	TRBV29-1	TRBJ1-5